A selection of T cell receptor beta chains follows, all from one sample in a study of blood T cell repertoires in COVID-19. Produced via immunoSEQ multiplex PCR; TCRdb's table is partial and in-frame only. Found here are about 140,000 clones, approximately 84% of them singletons; the top ten hold roughly 3.4%. Sequencing used PBMCs or T cells enriched from blood (not recorded which). These receptors were collected from a woman aged 50 to 60 with acute COVID-19. The CDR3 runs from the conserved cysteine through the conserved F or W. A D gene is named only where the DNA matches it firmly. A clone size is listed for some rows: how often the clone was seen (once, few, many), or a class if it is expanded.

d_call | j_call | clone_size | v_call | cdr3_aa | cdr3_nt
. | TRBJ1-5 | . | TRBV2 | CASRPEANQPQHF | TGTGCCAGCAGACCTGAGGCCAATCAGCCCCAGCATTTT
TRBD1 | TRBJ1-2 | . | TRBV24-1 | CATSDSAPGTGYGYTF | TGTGCCACCAGTGATTCAGCCCCCGGGACAGGGTATGGCTACACCTTC
TRBD2 | TRBJ2-3 | . | TRBV4-3 | CASSTTSGGTDTQYF | TGCGCCAGCAGCACGACTAGCGGGGGCACAGATACGCAGTATTTT
. | TRBJ1-2 | . | TRBV7-2 | CASSHSAGNYGYTF | TGTGCCAGCAGCCACTCCGCGGGGAACTATGGCTACACCTTC
TRBD2 | TRBJ2-7 | . | TRBV7-2 | CASSLAPSGTYEQYF | TGTGCCAGCAGCTTAGCGCCTAGCGGGACCTACGAGCAGTACTTC
TRBD2 | TRBJ2-5 | . | TRBV11-1 | CASSFVGTSGQETQYF | TGTGCCAGCAGCTTCGTTGGGACTAGCGGGCAAGAGACCCAGTACTTC
. | TRBJ1-2 | . | TRBV10-2 | CASSEQGYGYTF | TGCGCCAGCAGTGAGCAGGGCTATGGCTACACCTTC
. | TRBJ2-1 | . | TRBV19 | CASTTVPYNEQFF | TGTGCCAGTACCACTGTACCGTACAATGAGCAGTTCTTC
TRBD1 | TRBJ1-6 | few | TRBV6-2/TRBV6-3 | CASSYGDRESGSPLHF | TGTGCCAGCAGTTACGGGGACAGGGAGAGCGGTTCACCCCTCCACTTT
TRBD2 | TRBJ2-4 | . | TRBV10-3 | CAISGGLAGDIQYF | TGTGCCATCAGTGGGGGACTAGCTGGGGACATTCAGTACTTC
. | TRBJ1-3 | . | TRBV24-1 | CAPREAVSGNTIYF | TGTGCCCCTAGGGAGGCAGTGAGTGGAAACACCATATATTTT
. | TRBJ2-1 | . | TRBV12-3/TRBV12-4 | CASSLSSLNEQFF | TGTGCCAGCAGTTTGTCGAGCCTCAATGAGCAGTTCTTC
. | TRBJ2-7 | . | TRBV7-3 | CASSSHRLSEQYF | TGTGCCAGCAGCTCCCACCGATTGAGCGAGCAGTACTTC
. | TRBJ1-5 | . | TRBV6-2/TRBV6-3 | CASSYSPGVNQPQHF | TGTGCCAGCAGTTACTCGCCCGGAGTCAATCAGCCCCAGCATTTT
TRBD1 | TRBJ2-1 | . | TRBV20-1 | CSASPRTGSYNEQFF | TGCAGTGCTAGTCCGAGGACAGGCTCCTACAATGAGCAGTTCTTC
. | TRBJ2-2 | . | TRBV7-8 | CASSFPRGTGELFF | TGTGCCAGCAGCTTTCCAAGGGGAACCGGGGAGCTGTTTTTT
. | TRBJ1-2 | . | TRBV7-9 | CASSFGYGYTF | TGTGCCAGCAGCTTCGGGTATGGCTACACCTTC
. | TRBJ2-1 | . | TRBV4-2 | CASSQGMGPNNEQFF | TGTGCCAGCAGCCAGGGTATGGGCCCAAACAATGAGCAGTTCTTC
. | TRBJ1-5 | . | TRBV4-1 | CASSQDRGRGNQPQHF | TGCGCCAGCAGCCAAGATAGGGGCAGGGGAAATCAGCCCCAGCATTTT
. | TRBJ2-2 | once | TRBV24-1 | CATSDFQGSGTGELFF | TGTGCCACCAGTGATTTTCAGGGTTCGGGCACCGGGGAGCTGTTTTTT